The 9 T cell receptor beta chains given below trace back to one sample, sequenced in a study of T cell responses to AZD1222 COVID-19 vaccine. Clones were read by immunoSEQ multiplex PCR, and TCRdb kept only the in-frame ones, dropping some. The sample holds roughly 150,000 clones, almost 90% seen once. The input for sequencing was peripheral blood, taken on day 0 of AZD1222 vaccination. The receptors shown here come from an adult in good health.

V usage is TRBV6-2 or TRBV6-3 and J usage is TRBJ2-3, with D possibly being TRBD2 (6 bases). The CDR3 length is 17 residues. Trimming pared 4 bases from V and 0 bases from J, leaving 17 bases between. Germline V gene lookup returns CDR1 MNHEY and CDR2 SVGEGT. CDR3 region: CASSFPKLAYSTDTQYF. The DNA for the CDR3 is TGTGCCAGCAGTTTCCCCAAACTAGCCTATAGCACAGATACGCAGTATTTT.

This chain connects TRBV7-2 to TRBJ1-6, with D perhaps matching TRBD1 (6 bases). The CDR3 is 20 residues long. V shed 0 bases and J shed 3 bases, with 21 bases lying between them. Germline lookup yields CDR1 SGHTA and CDR2 FQGNSA. The CDR3 DNA sequence: TGTGCCAGCAGCTTAGCGACAGGTGCCCAACGACCTGACTATAATTCACCCCTCCACTTT. Translated: CASSLATGAQRPDYNSPLHF.

The chain joins TRBV4-1 to TRBJ2-1; D tentatively reads TRBD1 or TRBD2 (6 bases each). The V and J ends lost 0 bases and 7 bases respectively, with 16 bases between them. The CDR3 consists of 16 residues. Per the germline V gene, CDR1 is MGHRA and CDR2 is YSYEKL. The CDR3 loop is CASSQDSGAVWNEQFF. Written as DNA, the CDR3 is TGCGCCAGCAGCCAAGATTCGGGGGCCGTCTGGAATGAGCAGTTCTTC.

The chain joins TRBV27 to TRBJ1-6; 7 bases map to TRBD1. Germline V gene sequence: CDR1 MNHEY, CDR2 SMNVEV (reference sequence). The V gene end was trimmed by 4 bases and the J gene end by 2 bases; junction bases not matched to a gene: 2. The CDR3 length is 15 residues. CDR3 protein: CASSSQGAYNSPLHF. The DNA for the CDR3 is TGTGCCAGCAGTTCGCAGGGGGCCTATAATTCACCCCTCCACTTT.

This clone was counted once. V and J are TRBV6-5 and TRBJ1-1; perhaps TRBD1 as D (5 bases). V lost 4 bases and J 8 bases, leaving 11 bases between the germline ends. The CDR3 is made up of 12 amino acids. CDR1 is MNHEY, CDR2 SVGAGI, per germline. In DNA form, the CDR3 reads TGTGCCAGCAGTTCCCAGGGTTTAGAAGCTTTCTTT. The encoded protein is CASSSQGLEAFF.

For the CDR3, the DNA is TGTGCCAGCACCCTAATACAGGGGGATACGCAGTATTTT. It yields the protein CASTLIQGDTQYF. The chain joins TRBV9 to TRBJ2-3; 7 nucleotides line up with TRBD1. CDR1 SGDLS and CDR2 YYNGEE come from the germline V gene. V lost 6 bases and J lost 6; bases outside the gene matches: 7. This CDR3 has 13 amino acids.

V usage is TRBV9 and J usage is TRBJ1-6, with 7 bases lining up with TRBD1. There are 15 residues in the CDR3. Trimming took 0 bases from V and 8 from J; bases not matched to a gene: 5. Germline CDR1 reads SGDLS; CDR2 reads YYNGEE. The CDR3 sequence: CASSVVGGGDSPLHF. Here the CDR3 DNA reads TGTGCCAGCAGCGTAGTAGGGGGCGGCGATTCACCCCTCCACTTT.

The chain joins TRBV28 to TRBJ1-1, with D possibly matching TRBD1 (5 bases). V dropped 7 bases and J dropped 4 bases, with 19 bases sitting between them. CDR1 and CDR2 from the germline V gene are MDHEN and SYDVKM. This CDR3 is 15 amino acids long. In DNA form, the CDR3 reads TGTGCCAGCACCCTATGGGGGACGGAGGCCACTGAAGCTTTCTTT. Protein sequence: CASTLWGTEATEAFF.

This clone was counted a single time. The chain recombines TRBV15 with TRBJ1-3; 8 bases map to TRBD1. After removal of 4 bases from V and 4 bases from J, the junction contained 3 bases not matched to a gene. The CDR3 has 14 amino acids. CDR1 is LNHNV, CDR2 YYDKDF, per germline (reference sequence). DNA for the CDR3: TGTGCCACCAGCACAGGACAGGGAGGAAACACCATATATTTT. Protein sequence: CATSTGQGGNTIYF.